These T cell receptor beta chains were read from a single sample in a study of blood T cell repertoires in COVID-19. Data came from immunoSEQ multiplex PCR; TCRdb stores just in-frame clones and leaves some out. The sample holds 150,000 to 200,000 clones, approximately 87% seen once. Input material: peripheral blood. The receptor source for this set is a man aged 18-30 years with active or convalescent COVID-19. Each CDR3 is given with its conserved first and last residue. Each record gives: D gene, J gene, clone size, V gene, CDR3 protein, CDR3 DNA. D genes are given only for firm matches. For some rows the clone size is stated as once, few or many, or as a class when expanded; others skip it.

D gene: TRBD2
J gene: TRBJ2-3
clone size: -
V gene: TRBV5-4
CDR3 protein: CASSLADASGRTDTQYF
CDR3 DNA: TGTGCCAGCAGCTTGGCGGACGCTAGCGGTCGCACAGATACGCAGTATTTT

D gene: -
J gene: TRBJ2-1
clone size: -
V gene: TRBV11-2
CDR3 protein: CASSLGSIAVYNEQFF
CDR3 DNA: TGTGCCAGCAGCTTAGGCTCGATAGCGGTCTACAATGAGCAGTTCTTC

D gene: -
J gene: TRBJ1-1
clone size: -
V gene: TRBV7-3
CDR3 protein: CASSLSWETEAFF
CDR3 DNA: TGTGCCAGCAGTTTAAGCTGGGAGACTGAAGCTTTCTTT

D gene: -
J gene: TRBJ1-1
clone size: -
V gene: TRBV13
CDR3 protein: CASSSRFTEAFF
CDR3 DNA: TGTGCCAGCAGCTCCCGGTTCACTGAAGCTTTCTTT

D gene: -
J gene: TRBJ1-2
clone size: -
V gene: TRBV7-3
CDR3 protein: CASSWGVGYGYTF
CDR3 DNA: TGTGCCAGCAGCTGGGGGGTAGGGTATGGCTACACCTTC

D gene: TRBD2
J gene: TRBJ2-5
clone size: -
V gene: TRBV5-6
CDR3 protein: CASSFGMGLAEEETQYF
CDR3 DNA: TGTGCCAGCAGCTTCGGTATGGGACTAGCGGAGGAAGAGACCCAGTACTTC

D gene: -
J gene: TRBJ2-1
clone size: -
V gene: TRBV19
CDR3 protein: CASSMPRLGHNEQFF
CDR3 DNA: TGTGCCAGTAGTATGCCACGTCTGGGGCACAATGAGCAGTTCTTC

D gene: TRBD2
J gene: TRBJ2-3
clone size: -
V gene: TRBV7-9
CDR3 protein: CASSFLTAGGADTQYF
CDR3 DNA: TGTGCCAGCAGCTTCCTAACAGCGGGGGGGGCAGATACGCAGTATTTT

D gene: TRBD1
J gene: TRBJ1-5
clone size: -
V gene: TRBV27
CDR3 protein: CASSADRVNQPQHF
CDR3 DNA: TGTGCCAGCAGTGCAGACAGGGTTAATCAGCCCCAGCATTTT

D gene: TRBD2
J gene: TRBJ2-5
clone size: -
V gene: TRBV7-9
CDR3 protein: CASSPGGRSQETQYF
CDR3 DNA: TGTGCCAGCAGTCCGGGGGGTCGGAGCCAAGAGACCCAGTACTTC

D gene: TRBD2
J gene: TRBJ2-1
clone size: -
V gene: TRBV5-4
CDR3 protein: CASSIPSGRAKEQFF
CDR3 DNA: TGTGCCAGCAGCATCCCTAGCGGGAGGGCCAAGGAGCAGTTCTTC

D gene: -
J gene: TRBJ1-6
clone size: -
V gene: TRBV16
CDR3 protein: CASSQTQGPVENSPLHF
CDR3 DNA: TGTGCCAGCAGCCAAACCCAGGGTCCCGTGGAGAATTCACCCCTCCACTTT

D gene: -
J gene: TRBJ2-5
clone size: -
V gene: TRBV5-4
CDR3 protein: CASSQTGRTGIQETQYF
CDR3 DNA: TGTGCCAGCAGCCAGACGGGAAGGACTGGAATCCAAGAGACCCAGTACTTC

D gene: -
J gene: TRBJ2-1
clone size: -
V gene: TRBV30
CDR3 protein: CAWSVGAKISYNEQFF
CDR3 DNA: TGTGCCTGGAGTGTTGGAGCGAAAATTTCCTACAATGAGCAGTTCTTC

D gene: -
J gene: TRBJ1-5
clone size: -
V gene: TRBV27
CDR3 protein: CASSKSNQPQHF
CDR3 DNA: TGTGCCAGCAGCAAAAGCAATCAGCCCCAGCATTTT

D gene: TRBD1
J gene: TRBJ1-5
clone size: -
V gene: TRBV15
CDR3 protein: CATSERQGVQPQHF
CDR3 DNA: TGTGCCACCAGTGAGAGACAGGGGGTTCAGCCCCAGCATTTT

D gene: TRBD1
J gene: TRBJ1-2
clone size: -
V gene: TRBV9
CDR3 protein: CASSVPTGGEIYGYTF
CDR3 DNA: TGTGCCAGCAGCGTACCCACAGGGGGCGAGATCTATGGCTACACCTTC

D gene: TRBD2
J gene: TRBJ2-5
clone size: -
V gene: TRBV19
CDR3 protein: CASSTSGGLGETQYF
CDR3 DNA: TGTGCCAGTAGTACCTCGGGGGGGCTTGGGGAGACCCAGTACTTC

D gene: -
J gene: TRBJ2-5
clone size: -
V gene: TRBV7-3
CDR3 protein: CASSLNSQETQYF
CDR3 DNA: TGTGCCAGCAGCTTAAACAGCCAAGAGACCCAGTACTTC

D gene: TRBD1
J gene: TRBJ2-7
clone size: -
V gene: TRBV20-1
CDR3 protein: CSASSGTGVEEQYF
CDR3 DNA: TGCAGTGCTAGTTCGGGGACAGGGGTGGAGGAGCAGTACTTC

D gene: -
J gene: TRBJ2-7
clone size: -
V gene: TRBV7-2
CDR3 protein: CASSFGQFEQYF
CDR3 DNA: TGTGCCAGCAGCTTTGGACAGTTCGAGCAGTACTTC

D gene: -
J gene: TRBJ1-4
clone size: once
V gene: TRBV15
CDR3 protein: CATFPLRHTSNEKLFF
CDR3 DNA: TGTGCCACCTTCCCTCTAAGACATACCTCTAATGAAAAACTGTTTTTT

D gene: TRBD1
J gene: TRBJ1-2
clone size: -
V gene: TRBV2
CDR3 protein: CASSLTGRAGYTF
CDR3 DNA: TGTGCCAGTAGTCTGACAGGGCGGGCTGGCTACACCTTC

D gene: TRBD2
J gene: TRBJ2-5
clone size: -
V gene: TRBV3-1/TRBV3-2
CDR3 protein: CASSQGNSGRQETQYF
CDR3 DNA: TGTGCCAGCAGCCAAGGTAATAGCGGGAGGCAAGAGACCCAGTACTTC